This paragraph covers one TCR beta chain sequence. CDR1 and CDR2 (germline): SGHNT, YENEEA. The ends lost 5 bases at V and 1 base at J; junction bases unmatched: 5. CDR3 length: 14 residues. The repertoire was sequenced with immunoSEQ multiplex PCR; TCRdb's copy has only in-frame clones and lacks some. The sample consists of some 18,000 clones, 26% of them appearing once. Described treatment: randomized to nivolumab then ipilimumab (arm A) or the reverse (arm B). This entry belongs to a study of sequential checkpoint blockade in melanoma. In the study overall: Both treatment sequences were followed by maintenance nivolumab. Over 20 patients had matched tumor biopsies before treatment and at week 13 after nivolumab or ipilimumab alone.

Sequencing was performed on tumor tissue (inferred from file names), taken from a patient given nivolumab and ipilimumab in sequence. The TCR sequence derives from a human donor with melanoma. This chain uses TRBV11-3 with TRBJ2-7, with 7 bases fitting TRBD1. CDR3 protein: CASSLRQGSYEQYF. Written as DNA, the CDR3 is TGTGCCAGCAGCCTCCGACAGGGATCCTACGAGCAGTACTTC.